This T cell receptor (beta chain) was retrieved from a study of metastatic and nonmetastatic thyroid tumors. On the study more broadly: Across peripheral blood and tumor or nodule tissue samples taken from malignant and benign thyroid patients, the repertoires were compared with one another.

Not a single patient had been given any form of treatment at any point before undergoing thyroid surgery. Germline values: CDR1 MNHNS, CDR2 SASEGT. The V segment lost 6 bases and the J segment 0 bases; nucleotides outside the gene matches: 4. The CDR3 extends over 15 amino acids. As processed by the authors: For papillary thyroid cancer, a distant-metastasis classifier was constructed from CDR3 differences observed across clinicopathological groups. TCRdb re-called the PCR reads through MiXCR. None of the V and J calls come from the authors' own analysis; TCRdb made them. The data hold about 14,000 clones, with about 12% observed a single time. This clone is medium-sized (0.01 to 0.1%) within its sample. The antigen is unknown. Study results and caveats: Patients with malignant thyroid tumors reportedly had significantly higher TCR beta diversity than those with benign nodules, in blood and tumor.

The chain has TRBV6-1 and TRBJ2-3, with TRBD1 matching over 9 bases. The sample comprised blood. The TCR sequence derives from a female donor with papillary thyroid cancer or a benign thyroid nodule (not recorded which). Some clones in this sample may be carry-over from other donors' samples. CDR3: CASRSQGASTDTQYF. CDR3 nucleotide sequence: TGTGCCAGCAGATCACAGGGGGCTAGCACAGATACGCAGTATTTT.